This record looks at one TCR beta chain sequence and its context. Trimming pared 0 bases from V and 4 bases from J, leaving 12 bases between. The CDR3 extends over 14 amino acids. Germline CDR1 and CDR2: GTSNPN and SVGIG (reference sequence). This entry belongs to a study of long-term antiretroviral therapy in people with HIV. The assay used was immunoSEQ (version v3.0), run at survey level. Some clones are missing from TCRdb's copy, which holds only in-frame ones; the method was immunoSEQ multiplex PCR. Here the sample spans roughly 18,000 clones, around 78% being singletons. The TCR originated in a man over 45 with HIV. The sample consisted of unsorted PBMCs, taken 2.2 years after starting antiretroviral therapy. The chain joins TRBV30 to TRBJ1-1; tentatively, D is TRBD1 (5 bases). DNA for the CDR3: TGTGCCTGGAGTGTTCAGGGAAGGGGCACTGAAGCTTTCTTT. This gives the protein CAWSVQGRGTEAFF.